The clone carrying this T cell receptor (beta chain) was detected many times. The antigen is undetermined. The sample belongs to a study of metastatic and nonmetastatic thyroid tumors. General study results and limits: Malignant tumors reportedly showed significantly higher TCR beta diversity than benign nodules in both blood and tumor.

V was clipped by 4 bases and J by 4 bases, with 17 bases between them. This CDR3 region has 15 residues. With MiXCR, TCRdb reprocessed the PCR reads. The sample has 43,000 or so clones; 16% are singletons. None of the patients had undergone any treatment ahead of thyroid surgery. Sequencing was done on a sample of blood. This TCR derives from a female donor with papillary thyroid cancer or a benign thyroid nodule (not recorded which). Some clones in this sample may be carry-over from other donors' samples. The chain employs TRBV12-3 or TRBV12-4 and TRBJ2-7; D gene unclear. Here the CDR3 DNA reads TGTGCCAGCAGTTCAAAGGGCGCGAGCATTTACGAGCAGTACTTC. Protein sequence: CASSSKGASIYEQYF.